This T cell receptor (beta chain) is drawn from a study of T cells after yellow fever vaccination. TCRdb processed the 5' RACE reads anew with MiXCR; each CDR3 protein has one entry. The sample lists some 390,000 distinct CDR3 sequences, over 15% occurring once. The TCR was taken from a man younger than 35 who received the YFV17D yellow fever vaccine. The sample consisted of PBMCs, taken before the yellow fever booster vaccination.

CDR3 sequence reads: CASSALGTGNEQFF. The CDR3, as DNA: TGCGCCAGCAGCGCGCTAGGAACAGGCAATGAGCAGTTCTTC. The chain joins TRBV5-1 to TRBJ2-1; possibly TRBD1 for D (5 bases). Germline CDR1 and CDR2: SGHRS and YFSETQ. V lost 4 bases to trimming and J lost 6 bases, with 14 bases between them. The CDR3 spans 14 residues.